This T cell receptor beta chain was retrieved from a study of T cells in localized non-small cell lung cancer. The repertoire was sequenced with immunoSEQ multiplex PCR; TCRdb's copy has only in-frame clones and lacks some. The sample holds 1,500 to 2,000 clones, roughly 36% seen once. V was cut by 6 bases and J by 4 bases, with 21 bases left in between. The germline CDR1 and CDR2 sequences are MDHEN and SYDVKM. The CDR3 extends over 16 amino acids. The sequence was collected from an older female donor with stage II squamous cell lung carcinoma. The chain couples TRBV28 to TRBJ1-1, with D unresolved. The sample here was lung tumor tissue, taken before any cancer treatment. The CDR3 region is CASRFIPFEGGTEAFF. The CDR3 bases are TGTGCCAGCAGGTTCATTCCATTCGAGGGAGGCACTGAAGCTTTCTTT.